These 20 T cell receptor beta chains share one sample of origin, sequenced in a study of T-cell memory formation after mild COVID-19. TCRdb recomputed calls from the 5' RACE reads with MiXCR, one row per CDR3 protein. The sample records 70,000 to 100,000 distinct CDR3 sequences, roughly an eighth being singletons. Sample: PBMCs or a T cell subset sorted from them (not recorded which). Receptor source: an adult woman who had mild COVID-19 (a few samples of this study predate the infection). Cell type and time point are not known.

This rearrangement joins TRBV3-1 to TRBJ1-1; a possible D gene is TRBD1 (6 bases). CDR3 size: 15 residues. The V end was cut by 0 bases, the J end by 4 bases, with 12 bases between. Germline V gives CDR1 LGHDT, CDR2 YNNKEL (reference sequence). DNA of the CDR3: TGTGCCAGCAGCCAAGATTCCAGGGGTTTCACTGAAGCTTTCTTT. This codes for CASSQDSRGFTEAFF.

The chain recombines TRBV15 with TRBJ2-1; D perhaps matches TRBD2 (5 bases). Germline CDR1 is LNHNV and CDR2 is YYDKDF (reference sequence). V was clipped by 5 bases and J by 3 bases, with 17 bases between them. The CDR3 has 16 amino acids. Here the CDR3 DNA reads TGTGCCACCAGCCCACCTCGAGGGCGGTTCTACAATGAGCAGTTCTTC. Its translation: CATSPPRGRFYNEQFF.

V gene TRBV3-1 combines with J gene TRBJ2-5; 10 positions agree with TRBD2. The CDR3 is 15 residues long. Germline-derived CDR1 and CDR2 are LGHDT and YNNKEL (reference sequence). V was clipped by 1 base and J by 5 bases; unmatched bases: 4. The CDR3 DNA follows: TGTGCCAGCAGCCAAGTACTAGCGGGGAAGGAGACCCAGTACTTC. It encodes CASSQVLAGKETQYF.

The chain employs TRBV4-3 and TRBJ1-4; D may be TRBD1 (6 bases). The ends were cut back, 11 bases at V and 0 bases at J, with 13 bases in the middle. Germline loops: CDR1 LGHNA, CDR2 YSLEER. The CDR3 runs to 14 residues. The CDR3 DNA is TGCGCCGGAAAAACAGGGACAACTAATGAAAAACTGTTTTTT. This codes for CAGKTGTTNEKLFF.

This chain links TRBV11-3 with TRBJ2-2; D remains ambiguous. The V end lost 6 bases, the J end lost 0 bases, and 14 bases lay between the germline ends. The CDR3 extends over 16 amino acids. The germline V gene encodes CDR1 SGHNT and CDR2 YENEEA. CDR3 sequence (DNA): TGTGCCAGCAGGAACCCCAGCGAATCGAACACCGGGGAGCTGTTTTTT. Its translation is CASRNPSESNTGELFF.

This clonotype has only a few counts. For the CDR3, the DNA is TGCGCCAGCAGCCCACGGACAGGGGATATCGAAAAACTGTTTTTT. It yields the protein CASSPRTGDIEKLFF. The genes are TRBV4-1 and TRBJ1-4, with 9 bases that match TRBD1. Trimming cost V 4 bases and J 8 bases; bases outside gene matches: 8. This CDR3 has 15 residues. The V gene's germline CDR1 is MGHRA and CDR2 YSYEKL.

The chain has TRBV11-2 and TRBJ2-5; D could derive from TRBD1 or TRBD2 (5 bases each). Germline loops: CDR1 SGHAT, CDR2 FQNNGV. This CDR3 spans 17 amino acids. V lost 2 bases and J lost 3, with 19 bases in between. The CDR3 spells CASSLFGARGLKETQYF. The CDR3 coding sequence is TGTGCCAGCAGCTTATTCGGGGCCCGAGGCCTCAAAGAGACCCAGTACTTC.

This clonotype was observed a handful of times. The rearrangement uses TRBV16 and TRBJ2-5; 10 bases match TRBD1. CDR1 and CDR2 (germline): KGHSY, FQNENV. The length of the CDR3 is 17 residues. The V gene end was trimmed by 3 bases and the J gene end by 3 bases; junction bases not matched to a gene: 10. The CDR3 nucleotides read TGTGCCAGCAGCCATCGGCCGGGACAGGGGCCCAAAGAGACCCAGTACTTC. Its translation is CASSHRPGQGPKETQYF. Combining the CDR3 with reference TRBV16 and TRBJ2-5 gives the whole variable domain GEEVAQTPKHLVRGEGQKAKLYCAPIKGHSYVFWYQQVLKNEFKFLISFQNENVFDETGMPKERFSAKCLPNSPCSLEIQATKLEDSAVYFCASSHRPGQGPKETQYFGPGTRLLVL.

The CDR3 here is CASSLEARMSSYNEQFF. In DNA form, the CDR3 reads TGTGCCAGCAGCTTAGAAGCCAGAATGAGCTCCTACAATGAGCAGTTCTTC. The chain recombines TRBV11-3 with TRBJ2-1, with unresolved D. Germline V gene sequence: CDR1 SGHNT, CDR2 YENEEA. V lost 0 bases and J lost 0, with 12 bases in between. This CDR3 comprises 17 residues.

This clonotype was detected a few times. The V and J genes are TRBV7-9 and TRBJ2-7; TRBD2 matches 12 bases. The CDR3 has 15 amino acids. The germline V gene encodes CDR1 SEHNR and CDR2 FQNEAQ (reference sequence). The V gene end was trimmed by 4 bases and the J gene end by 2 bases; junction bases not matched to a gene: 3. CDR3 coding DNA: TGTGCCAGCAGCTATTCTAGCGGGAGGGCCTACGAGCAGTACTTC. This sequence encodes CASSYSSGRAYEQYF.

This clonotype was recorded a few times. The J gene is TRBJ2-1, the V gene TRBV12-3 or TRBV12-4; D perhaps matches TRBD1 (6 bases). The CDR3 totals 15 residues. V gave up 3 bases and J gave up 8 bases, with 17 bases separating them. CDR3 protein: CASSLGASIIDEQFF. CDR3 sequence (DNA): TGTGCCAGCAGTTTGGGGGCTTCAATAATCGATGAGCAGTTCTTC.

The sample holds a few counts of this clonotype. The rearrangement links TRBV6-5 to TRBJ1-5, with TRBD1 as a possible D gene (6 bases). The germline V gene has CDR1 MNHEY and CDR2 SVGAGI. This CDR3 spans 15 amino acids. V gave up 4 bases and J gave up 4 bases, with 14 bases separating them. CDR3 protein: CASSSQQGLNQPQHF. In nucleotides, the CDR3 is TGTGCCAGCAGTTCACAACAGGGCCTAAATCAGCCCCAGCATTTT.

The chain carries TRBV24-1 and TRBJ2-2, with D possibly being TRBD1 (5 bases). V lost 4 bases and J 1 base, leaving 15 bases between the germline ends. Per germline, CDR1 KGHDR and CDR2 SFDVKD. This CDR3 has 17 amino acids. The CDR3 nucleotides are TGTGCCACCAGTGAACCTACCTTCGGACAGAACACCGGGGAGCTGTTTTTT. As protein: CATSEPTFGQNTGELFF.

This clonotype has ten or more counts. The genes are TRBV19 and TRBJ2-3; 12 nucleotides line up with TRBD2. CDR3 size: 15 residues. Looked up from germline, CDR1 is LNHDA and CDR2 is SQIVND (reference sequence). The CDR3 DNA sequence: TGTGCTGTATATACTAGCGGGGGGTTGACAGATACGCAGTATTTT. Protein: CAVYTSGGLTDTQYF.

This clonotype was picked up a small number of times. This rearrangement joins TRBV2 to TRBJ1-1; a possible D gene is TRBD1 (6 bases). Trimming stripped 2 bases from V and 3 bases from J, with 16 bases between. Germline V lookup: CDR1 SNHLY, CDR2 FYNNEI. This CDR3 is built from 16 residues. Written as DNA, the CDR3 is TGTGCCAGCAGTGAATGGCAGGGGAGATTCGACACTGAAGCTTTCTTT. Its protein is CASSEWQGRFDTEAFF.

In its sample, this clonotype was seen many times. The J gene is TRBJ2-5, the V gene TRBV6-5; 7 nucleotides agree with TRBD1. The V gene's germline CDR1 is MNHEY and CDR2 SVGAGI. J was trimmed by 3 bases and V by 2 bases; bases with no gene match: 9. The CDR3 sequence is 16 residues long. CDR3 in DNA: TGTGCCAGCAGTTACCGAGGGGGCGAGAGTGAAGAGACCCAGTACTTC. This encodes CASSYRGGESEETQYF.

This chain uses TRBV10-3 with TRBJ1-2, with D hard to call. This CDR3 spans 11 amino acids. V gave up 10 bases and J gave up 4 bases, with 10 bases separating them. CDR1 ENHRY and CDR2 SYGVKD come from the germline V gene. The CDR3 DNA is TGTGCCACCATGACCCCCTATGGCTACACCTTC. Translation gives CATMTPYGYTF.

The chain is built from TRBV12-3 or TRBV12-4 and TRBJ2-7; 10 bases are shared with TRBD1. CDR3 length: 13 amino acids. Trimming cost V 11 bases and J 2 bases; bases outside gene matches: 6. This CDR3 reads CAVKGQGTYEQYF. The CDR3 nucleotides are TGTGCCGTCAAGGGACAGGGGACCTACGAGCAGTACTTC.

This clonotype was counted only a few times. The chain joins TRBV7-8 to TRBJ2-1, with D possibly matching TRBD2 (6 bases). The CDR3 is made up of 12 amino acids. CDR1 is SGHVS and CDR2 is FQNEAQ in the germline V gene. V lost 4 bases and J 8 bases, leaving 9 bases between the germline ends. The CDR3 DNA follows: TGTGCCAGCAGCTCTGCGGGACATGAGCAGTTCTTC. Protein sequence: CASSSAGHEQFF.

This rearrangement joins TRBV14 to TRBJ2-7, with D unclear. This CDR3 has 13 residues. Trimming took off 2 bases at V and 4 bases at J, with 9 bases between the two ends. CDR1 and CDR2 from the germline V gene are SGHDN and FVKESK. In DNA, the CDR3 is TGTGCCAGCAGCCAACGCAGGTTGTACGAGCAGTACTTC. It specifies CASSQRRLYEQYF.